Reported below is one TCR beta chain. Original handling: Researchers report that nucleated cell counts were estimated from reference gene primer amplification. The assay was immunoSEQ multiplex PCR, and TCRdb's table has in-frame clones only and misses some. That table gives V, J and clone size, and the DNA gave D and trimming. The sample carries under 500,000 clones, roughly 90% recorded once. These data originate in a study of blood T cell repertoires in COVID-19. Study information: Samples representing acute and convalescent COVID-19 were sourced from the United States, Italy and Spain.

The CDR3 spans 18 residues. V was clipped by 4 bases and J by 2 bases; unmatched bases: 15. Germline assignment: CDR1 SEHNR and CDR2 FQNEAQ (reference sequence). Sequenced input: peripheral blood. This clonotype originated in a woman aged 25-40 years with acute or convalescent COVID-19. This chain connects TRBV7-9 to TRBJ2-3, with 7 positions matching TRBD1. CDR3 sequence (DNA): TGTGCCAGCAGCTCCCCTATCGGGCTACAGGGGAACACAGATACGCAGTATTTT. Its translation is CASSSPIGLQGNTDTQYF.